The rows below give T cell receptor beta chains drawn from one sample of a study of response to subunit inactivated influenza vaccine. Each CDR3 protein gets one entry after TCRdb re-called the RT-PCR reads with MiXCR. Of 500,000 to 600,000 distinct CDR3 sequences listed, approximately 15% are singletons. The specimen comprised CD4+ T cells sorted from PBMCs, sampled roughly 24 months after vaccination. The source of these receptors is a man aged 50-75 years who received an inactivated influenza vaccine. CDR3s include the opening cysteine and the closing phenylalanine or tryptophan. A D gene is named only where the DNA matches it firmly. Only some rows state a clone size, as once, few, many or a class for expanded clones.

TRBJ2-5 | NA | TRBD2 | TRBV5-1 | TGCGCCAGCAGCTTGGGTTCGGGAGGAAGAGAGACCCAGTACTTC | CASSLGSGGRETQYF
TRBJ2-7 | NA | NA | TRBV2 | TGTGCCAGCAACCGGGGGTTGGGGGCCCGCGAGCAGTACTTC | CASNRGLGAREQYF
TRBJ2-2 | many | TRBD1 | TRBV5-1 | TGCGCCAGCAGCTTGTTTCTCAGGGGGTCCACCGGGGAGCTGTTTTTT | CASSLFLRGSTGELFF
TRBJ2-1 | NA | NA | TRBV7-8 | TGTGCCAGCAGCGGGGTGGGCGGTGAGCAGTTCTTC | CASSGVGGEQFF
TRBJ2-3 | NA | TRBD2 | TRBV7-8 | TGTGCCAGCAGCGCTACTAGCGGGGTTGCCGATACGCAGTATTTT | CASSATSGVADTQYF
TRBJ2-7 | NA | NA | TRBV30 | TGTGCCTGGAGTTCCAGGGGAAGGACCTACGAGCAGTACTTC | CAWSSRGRTYEQYF
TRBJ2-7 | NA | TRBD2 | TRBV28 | TGTGCCAGCAGTTCTTATAGCGGGAGACCCGACGAGCAGTACTTC | CASSSYSGRPDEQYF
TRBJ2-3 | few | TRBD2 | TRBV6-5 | TGTGCCAGCAGTTCGACTAGCGGGAGAAACACAGATACGCAGTATTTT | CASSSTSGRNTDTQYF
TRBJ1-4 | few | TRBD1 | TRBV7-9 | TGTGCCAGCAGCTTAGGATGGACAGGCCCTAATGAAAAACTGTTTTTT | CASSLGWTGPNEKLFF
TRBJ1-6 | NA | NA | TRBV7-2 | TGTGCCAGCAGCTCCGGGACAAAGCAGTCACCCCTCCACTTT | CASSSGTKQSPLHF
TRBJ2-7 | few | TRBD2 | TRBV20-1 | TGCAGTGCTAGAGATGGAGCGGGAGCCTCCTACGAGCAGTACTTC | CSARDGAGASYEQYF
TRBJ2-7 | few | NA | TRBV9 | TGTGCCAGCAGCGCAGCCCAAGGACAAGGCAGAAGTGGGCAGTACTTC | CASSAAQGQGRSGQYF
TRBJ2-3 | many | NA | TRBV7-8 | TGTGCCAGCAGCTTAGCGCCGCAAGTCGCGCAGTATTTT | CASSLAPQVAQYF
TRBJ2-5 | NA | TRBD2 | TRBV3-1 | TGTGCCAGCAGCCCTGGACTAGCGGGGGCCCAAGAGACCCAGTACTTC | CASSPGLAGAQETQYF
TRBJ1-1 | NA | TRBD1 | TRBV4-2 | TGTGCCAGCAGCCAAGCCCGCAGGGGGGACACTGAAGCTTTCTTT | CASSQARRGDTEAFF
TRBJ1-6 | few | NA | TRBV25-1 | TGTGCCAGCAGTGAACCCGGGAATTCACCCCTCCACTTT | CASSEPGNSPLHF
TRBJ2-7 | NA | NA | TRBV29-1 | TGCAGCGTTGAGTTAGCGGACCACGAGCAGTACTTC | CSVELADHEQYF
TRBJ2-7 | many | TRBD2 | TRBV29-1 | TGCAGCGTTGAATCTAGCGGGGGAACCTACGAGCAGTACTTC | CSVESSGGTYEQYF
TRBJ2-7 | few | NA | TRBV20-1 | TGCAGTGCTAGTTCAGGGTTGTTACAGTACTTC | CSASSGLLQYF
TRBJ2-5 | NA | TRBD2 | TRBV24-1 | TGTGCCACCAGTGACGGGGGACTAGCAGAACAAGAGACCCAGTACTTC | CATSDGGLAEQETQYF
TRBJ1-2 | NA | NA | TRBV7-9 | TGTGCCAGCAGCTCGAGAGGGACACCGCACTATGGCTACACCTTC | CASSSRGTPHYGYTF
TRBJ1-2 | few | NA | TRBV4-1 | TGCGCCAGCAGCCAAGGCTGGGGCGCTTATGGCTACACCTTC | CASSQGWGAYGYTF
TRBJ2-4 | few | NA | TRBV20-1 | TGCAGTGCTAGAGATCTCACAAACATTCAGTACTTC | CSARDLTNIQYF
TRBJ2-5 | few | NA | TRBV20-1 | TGCAGTGCTAGAGACGGGGATAACCAAGAGACCCAGTACTTC | CSARDGDNQETQYF
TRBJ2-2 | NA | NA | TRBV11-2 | TGTGCCAGCAGCCCGTCGGGAGTCACCACCGGGGAGCTGTTTTTT | CASSPSGVTTGELFF
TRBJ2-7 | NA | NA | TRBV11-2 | TGTGCCAGCAGCTTATACGAGGGCAGCTCCTACGAGCAGTACTTC | CASSLYEGSSYEQYF
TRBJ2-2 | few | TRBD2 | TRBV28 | TGTGCCAGCAGACTAGGGACTAGCGTGAACACCGGGGAGCTGTTTTTT | CASRLGTSVNTGELFF
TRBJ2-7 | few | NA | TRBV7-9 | TGTGCCAGCAGCTTCGGGGTCAGGGTATACGAGCAGTACTTC | CASSFGVRVYEQYF
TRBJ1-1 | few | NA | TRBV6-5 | TGTGCCAGCAGTTACGTGGGACGGACTGAAGCTTTCTTT | CASSYVGRTEAFF
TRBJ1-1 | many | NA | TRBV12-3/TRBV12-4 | TGTGCCAGCAGTCCGCAGGTTGTAGGGACTGAAGCTTTCTTT | CASSPQVVGTEAFF
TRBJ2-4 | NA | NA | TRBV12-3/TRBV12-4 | TGTGCCAGCGGACCAGCCCCAAACATTCAGTACTTC | CASGPAPNIQYF
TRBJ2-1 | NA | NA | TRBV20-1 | TGCAGTGCCGAGCGAGGGCTTACCGCCTACAATGAGCAGTTCTTC | CSAERGLTAYNEQFF
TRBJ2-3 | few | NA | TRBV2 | TGTGCCAGCGGACAGTCCCCTAGCACAGATACGCAGTATTTT | CASGQSPSTDTQYF
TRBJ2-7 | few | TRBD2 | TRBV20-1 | TGCAGTGCTAGAGAAGGACTAGCGGGCTACGAGCAGTACTTC | CSAREGLAGYEQYF
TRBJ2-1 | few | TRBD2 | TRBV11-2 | TGTGCCAGCAGTCCGAGCCTAGCGGGGGGGTATAATGAGCAGTTCTTC | CASSPSLAGGYNEQFF
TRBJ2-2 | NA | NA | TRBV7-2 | TGTGCCAGCAGCACCCAACGGGGGAACACCGGGGAGCTGTTTTTT | CASSTQRGNTGELFF
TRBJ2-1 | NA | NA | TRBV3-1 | TGTGCCAGCAGCCAAGCCGGACTACCGCAGTTCTTC | CASSQAGLPQFF
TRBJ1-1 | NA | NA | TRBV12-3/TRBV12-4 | TGTGCCAGCAGTGTTGGAATCACTGAAGCTTTCTTT | CASSVGITEAFF
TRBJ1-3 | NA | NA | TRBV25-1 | TGTGCCAGCAGTGATTCGCCCGGACGGAGCTCTGGAAACACCATATATTTT | CASSDSPGRSSGNTIYF
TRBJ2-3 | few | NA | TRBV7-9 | TGTGCCAGCATTGGTCCAGCGCTGGCAGATACGCAGTATTTT | CASIGPALADTQYF
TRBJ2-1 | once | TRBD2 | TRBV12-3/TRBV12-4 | TGTGCCAGCAGTTTTAGACTAGCGGTATTGTATGAGCAGTTCTTC | CASSFRLAVLYEQFF
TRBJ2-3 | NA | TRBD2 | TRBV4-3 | TGCGCCAGCAGCCAAGATCTGGGACTACCGGCAGATACGCAGTATTTT | CASSQDLGLPADTQYF
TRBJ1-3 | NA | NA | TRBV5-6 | TGTGCCAGCAGCTTGGCCCTCTACTCTGGAAACACCATATATTTT | CASSLALYSGNTIYF
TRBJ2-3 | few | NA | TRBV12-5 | TGTGCTAGTGCCCCCGGTGGCGGTAGCACAGATACGCAGTATTTT | CASAPGGGSTDTQYF
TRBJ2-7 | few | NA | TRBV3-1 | TGTGCCAGCAGTCCCATGGGACTCCTCTACGAGCAGTACTTC | CASSPMGLLYEQYF
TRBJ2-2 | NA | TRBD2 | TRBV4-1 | TGCGCCAGCAGCAAAAGTGGCGGGGGGCCGGGCACCGGGGAGCTGTTTTTT | CASSKSGGGPGTGELFF